This T cell receptor (beta chain) came from a study of cytomegalovirus exposure and HLA in healthy donors. Healthy bone marrow donors supplied every sample. 13 Jbeta primers and 60 Vbeta primers were used for the PCR. This table comes from immunoSEQ multiplex PCR, and its TCRdb copy is limited to in-frame clones, with some not included. The table lists over 85,000 clones, 70% to 80% of them singletons. What was sequenced was PBMCs. This TCR was recovered from a male donor in good health and CMV-seropositive.

CDR3 loop: CASGEQGYGNTIYF. CDR3 nucleotides: TGTGCCAGCGGCGAACAGGGTTATGGAAACACCATATATTTT. V gene TRBV18 combines with J gene TRBJ1-3, with D possibly TRBD1 on 6 matching bases. Germline-derived CDR1 and CDR2 are KGHSH and LQKENI. V was clipped by 8 bases and J by 3 bases, with 14 bases between them. The CDR3 covers 14 residues.